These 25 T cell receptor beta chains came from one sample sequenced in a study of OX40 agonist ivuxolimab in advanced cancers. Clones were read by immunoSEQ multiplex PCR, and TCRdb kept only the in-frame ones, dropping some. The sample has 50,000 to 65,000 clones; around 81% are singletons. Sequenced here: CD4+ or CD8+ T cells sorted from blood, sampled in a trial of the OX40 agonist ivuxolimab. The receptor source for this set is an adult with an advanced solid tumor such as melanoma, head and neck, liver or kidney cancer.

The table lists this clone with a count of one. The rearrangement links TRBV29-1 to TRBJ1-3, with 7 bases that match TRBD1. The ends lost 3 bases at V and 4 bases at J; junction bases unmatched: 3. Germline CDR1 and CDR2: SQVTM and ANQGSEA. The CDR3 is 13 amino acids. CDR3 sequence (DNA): TGCAGCGTTGATCCAGGGGGAGGAAACACCATATATTTT. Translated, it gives CSVDPGGGNTIYF. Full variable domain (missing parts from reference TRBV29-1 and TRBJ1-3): SAVISQKPSRDICQRGTSLTIQCQVDSQVTMMFWYRQQPGQSLTLIATANQGSEATYESGFVIDKFPISRPNLTFSTLTVSNMSPEDSSIYLCSVDPGGGNTIYFGEGSWLTVV.

CDR3 bases: TGTGCCAGCAGCCTAATGACTAGCGGGGGAAAAAATGAGCAGTTCTTC. It is translated as CASSLMTSGGKNEQFF. This chain links TRBV2 with TRBJ2-1; 12 bases are shared with TRBD2. Germline lookup yields CDR1 SNHLY and CDR2 FYNNEI. The CDR3 is made up of 16 amino acids. V lost 6 bases, J lost 7 bases, and 10 bases stayed unmatched.

CDR3 sequence reads: CASSLNVGTDTQYF. The CDR3 DNA reads as TGTGCCAGCAGCTTAAATGTGGGAACAGATACGCAGTATTTT. This chain uses TRBV7-6 with TRBJ2-3; no clear D. The germline V gene encodes CDR1 SGHVS and CDR2 FNYEAQ. The CDR3 length is 14 residues. The V end was cut by 2 bases, the J end by 3 bases, with 9 bases between.

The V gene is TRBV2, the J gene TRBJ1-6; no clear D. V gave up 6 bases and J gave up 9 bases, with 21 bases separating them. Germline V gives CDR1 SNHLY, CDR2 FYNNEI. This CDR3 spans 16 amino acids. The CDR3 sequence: CASRHHSSGRASPLHF. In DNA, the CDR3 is TGTGCCAGCAGACACCACAGTTCCGGGAGAGCTTCACCCCTCCACTTT. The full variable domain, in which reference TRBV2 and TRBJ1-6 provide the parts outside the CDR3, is EPEVTQTPSHQVTQMGQEVILRCVPISNHLYFYWYRQILGQKVEFLVSFYNNEISEKSEIFDDQFSVERPDGSNFTLKIRSTKLEDSAMYFCASRHHSSGRASPLHFGNGTRLTVT.

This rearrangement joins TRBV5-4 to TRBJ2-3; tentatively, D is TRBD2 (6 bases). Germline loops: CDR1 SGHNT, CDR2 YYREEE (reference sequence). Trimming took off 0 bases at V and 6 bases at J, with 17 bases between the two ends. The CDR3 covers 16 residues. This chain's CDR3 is CASSLDLGSAGDTQYF. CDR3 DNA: TGTGCCAGCAGCTTGGATCTCGGGAGCGCGGGGGATACGCAGTATTTT.

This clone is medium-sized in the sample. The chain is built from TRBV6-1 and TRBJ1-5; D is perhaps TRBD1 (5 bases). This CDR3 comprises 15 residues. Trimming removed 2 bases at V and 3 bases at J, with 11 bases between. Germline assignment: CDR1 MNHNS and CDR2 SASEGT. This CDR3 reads CASSEWKGHNQPQHF. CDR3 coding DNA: TGTGCCAGCAGTGAATGGAAGGGGCACAATCAGCCCCAGCATTTT.

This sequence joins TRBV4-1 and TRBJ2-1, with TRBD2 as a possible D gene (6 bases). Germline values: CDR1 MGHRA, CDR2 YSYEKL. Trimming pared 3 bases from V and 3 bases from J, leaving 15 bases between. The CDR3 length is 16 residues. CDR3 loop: CASSQIGTAVYNEQFF. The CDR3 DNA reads TGCGCCAGCAGCCAGATTGGGACTGCCGTCTACAATGAGCAGTTCTTC.

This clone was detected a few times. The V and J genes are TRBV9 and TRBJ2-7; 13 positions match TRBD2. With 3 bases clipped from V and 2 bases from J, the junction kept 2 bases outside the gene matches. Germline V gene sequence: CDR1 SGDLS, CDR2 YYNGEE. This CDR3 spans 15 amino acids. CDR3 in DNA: TGTGCCAGCAGCGGGGGACTAGCGGGAACCTACGAGCAGTACTTC. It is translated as CASSGGLAGTYEQYF.

The CDR3: CASSLDQIRSYNEQFF. The CDR3, as DNA: TGTGCCAGCAGCTTGGACCAGATAAGATCCTACAATGAGCAGTTCTTC. This chain links TRBV5-4 with TRBJ2-1; D gene unclear. Germline V gene lookup returns CDR1 SGHNT and CDR2 YYREEE (reference sequence). The CDR3 totals 16 residues. The ends were cut back, 0 bases at V and 1 base at J, with 11 bases in the middle.

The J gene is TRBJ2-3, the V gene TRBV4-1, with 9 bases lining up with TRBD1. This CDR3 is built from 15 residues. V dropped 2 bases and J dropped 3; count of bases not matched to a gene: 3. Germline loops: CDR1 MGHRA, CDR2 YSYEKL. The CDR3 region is CASSQRDRETDTQYF. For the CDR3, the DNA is TGCGCCAGCAGCCAAAGGGACAGGGAAACAGATACGCAGTATTTT.

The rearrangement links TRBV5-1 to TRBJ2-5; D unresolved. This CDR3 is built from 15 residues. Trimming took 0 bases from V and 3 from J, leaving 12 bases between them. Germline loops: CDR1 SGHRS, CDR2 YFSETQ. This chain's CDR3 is CASSLVGGMKETQYF. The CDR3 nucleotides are TGCGCCAGCAGCTTGGTGGGCGGAATGAAAGAGACCCAGTACTTC.

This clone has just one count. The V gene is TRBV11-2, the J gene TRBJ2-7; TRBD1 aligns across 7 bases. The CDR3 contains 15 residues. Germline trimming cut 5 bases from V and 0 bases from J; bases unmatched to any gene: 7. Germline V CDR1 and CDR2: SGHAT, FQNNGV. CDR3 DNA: TGTGCCAGCAGCCGGGACAGCGTTAACTCCTACGAGCAGTACTTC. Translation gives CASSRDSVNSYEQYF.

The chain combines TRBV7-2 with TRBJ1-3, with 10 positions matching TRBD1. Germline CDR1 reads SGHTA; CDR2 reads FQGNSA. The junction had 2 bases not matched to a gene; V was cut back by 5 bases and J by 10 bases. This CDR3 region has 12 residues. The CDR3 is CASSQGQGTIYF. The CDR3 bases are TGTGCCAGCAGCCAGGGACAGGGGACCATATATTTT.

CDR3 residues: CAWSVLAGNYNEQFF. The DNA of the CDR3 is TGTGCCTGGAGTGTATTAGCGGGTAACTACAATGAGCAGTTCTTC. V is TRBV30 and J is TRBJ2-1, with 7 bases fitting TRBD2. Germline assignment: CDR1 GTSNPN and CDR2 SVGIG (reference sequence). With 0 bases clipped from V and 3 bases from J, the junction kept 5 bases outside the gene matches. This CDR3 region has 15 residues.

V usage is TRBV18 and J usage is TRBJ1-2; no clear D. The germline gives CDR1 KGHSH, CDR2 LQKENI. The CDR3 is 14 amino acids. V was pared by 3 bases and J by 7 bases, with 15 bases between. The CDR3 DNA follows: TGTGCCAGCTCACCCGCCACCGAATTTGGTGGCTACACCTTC. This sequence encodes CASSPATEFGGYTF. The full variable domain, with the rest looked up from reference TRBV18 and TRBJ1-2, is NAGVMQNPRHLVRRRGQEARLRCSPMKGHSHVYWYRQLPEEGLKFMVYLQKENIIDESGMPKERFSAEFPKEGPSILRIQQVVRGDSAAYFCASSPATEFGGYTFGSGTRLTVV.

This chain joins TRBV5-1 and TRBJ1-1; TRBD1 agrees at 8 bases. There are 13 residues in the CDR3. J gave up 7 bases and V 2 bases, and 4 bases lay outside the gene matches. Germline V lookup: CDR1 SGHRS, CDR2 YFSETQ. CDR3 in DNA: TGCGCCAGCAGCTTAGGACAGGGAGGTGAAGCTTTCTTT. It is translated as CASSLGQGGEAFF.

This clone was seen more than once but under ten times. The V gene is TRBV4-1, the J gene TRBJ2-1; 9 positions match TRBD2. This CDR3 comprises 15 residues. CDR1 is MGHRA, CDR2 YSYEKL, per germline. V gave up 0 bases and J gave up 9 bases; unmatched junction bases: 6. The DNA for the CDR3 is TGCGCCAGCAGCCAAGATCGCGGGGGGGGTCGTGAGCAGTTCTTC. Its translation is CASSQDRGGGREQFF.

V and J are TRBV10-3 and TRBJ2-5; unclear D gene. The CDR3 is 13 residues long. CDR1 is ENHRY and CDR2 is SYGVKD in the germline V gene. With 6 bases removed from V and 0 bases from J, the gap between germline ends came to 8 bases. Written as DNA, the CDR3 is TGTGCCATCAGCCAAACCTACCAAGAGACCCAGTACTTC. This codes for CAISQTYQETQYF.

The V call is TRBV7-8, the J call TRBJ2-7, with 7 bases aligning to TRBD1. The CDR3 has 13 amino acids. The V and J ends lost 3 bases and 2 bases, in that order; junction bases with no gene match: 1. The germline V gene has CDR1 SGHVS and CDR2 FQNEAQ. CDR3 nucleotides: TGTGCCAGCAGCTTGACAGGGACCTACGAGCAGTACTTC. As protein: CASSLTGTYEQYF.

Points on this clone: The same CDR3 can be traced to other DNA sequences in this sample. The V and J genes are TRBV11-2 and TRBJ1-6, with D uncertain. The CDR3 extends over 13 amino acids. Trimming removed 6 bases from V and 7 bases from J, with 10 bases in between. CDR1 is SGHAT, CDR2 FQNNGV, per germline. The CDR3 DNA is TGTGCCAGCAGGGGTACCTTGAATTCACCCCTCCACTTT. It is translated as CASRGTLNSPLHF. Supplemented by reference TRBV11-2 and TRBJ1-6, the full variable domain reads EAGVAQSPRYKIIEKRQSVAFWCNPISGHATLYWYQQILGQGPKLLIQFQNNGVVDDSQLPKDRFSAERLKGVDSTLKIQPAKLEDSAVYLCASRGTLNSPLHFGNGTRLTVT.

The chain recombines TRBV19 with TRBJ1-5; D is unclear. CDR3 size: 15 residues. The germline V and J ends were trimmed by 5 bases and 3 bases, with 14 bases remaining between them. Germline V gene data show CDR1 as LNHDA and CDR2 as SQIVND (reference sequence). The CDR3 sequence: CASSLVSLYNQPQHF. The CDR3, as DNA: TGTGCCAGTAGTTTGGTGTCTCTATACAATCAGCCCCAGCATTTT.

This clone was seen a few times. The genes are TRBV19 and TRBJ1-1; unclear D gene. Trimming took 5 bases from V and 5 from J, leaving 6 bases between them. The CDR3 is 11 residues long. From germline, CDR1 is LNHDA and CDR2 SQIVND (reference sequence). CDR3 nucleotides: TGTGCCAGTAGTCTGTGGACTGAAGCTTTCTTT. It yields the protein CASSLWTEAFF. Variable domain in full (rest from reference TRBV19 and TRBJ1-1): DGGITQSPKYLFRKEGQNVTLSCEQNLNHDAMYWYRQDPGQGLRLIYYSQIVNDFQKGDIAEGYSVSREKKESFPLTVTSAQKNPTAFYLCASSLWTEAFFGQGTRLTVV.

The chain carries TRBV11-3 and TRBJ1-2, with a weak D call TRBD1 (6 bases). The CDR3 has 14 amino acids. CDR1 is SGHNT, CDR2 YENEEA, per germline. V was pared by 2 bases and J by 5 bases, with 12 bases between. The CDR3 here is CASSLNFQGYGYTF. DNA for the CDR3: TGTGCCAGCAGCTTAAACTTTCAGGGGTATGGCTACACCTTC.

The CDR3, as DNA: TGTGCCAGCAGCAGGGGACAGGTCACCTATAATTCACCCCTCCACTTT. Protein product: CASSRGQVTYNSPLHF. J is TRBJ1-6 and V is TRBV5-6; 8 bases are shared with TRBD1. Germline V gene sequence: CDR1 SGHDT, CDR2 YYEEEE. The CDR3 consists of 16 residues. V lost 4 bases and J lost 2; bases outside the gene matches: 5.

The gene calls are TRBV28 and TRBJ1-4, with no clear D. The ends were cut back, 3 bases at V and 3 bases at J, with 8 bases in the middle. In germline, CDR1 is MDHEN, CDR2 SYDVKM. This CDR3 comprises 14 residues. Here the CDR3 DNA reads TGTGCCAGCAGTTTCGGAGGGCCTAATGAAAAACTGTTTTTT. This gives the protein CASSFGGPNEKLFF.